This T cell receptor (beta chain) was captured by sequencing in a study of blood T cell repertoires in COVID-19 (dated by TCRdb to 2020 to 2022). About the study as a whole: The collaborator samples originated in the United States, Italy and Spain and spanned the acute and convalescent phases of COVID-19. Samples were obtained from the ongoing ImmuneRACE study (first 160 participants) and from 950 to 1,500 subjects provided by 6 global collaborators. The sample metadata nearly always contained a de-identified subject ID, COVID-19 status, age in years and sex. Deeply sampled blood TCRbeta repertoires from subjects exposed to, actively infected with, or recovered from COVID-19 were included in the dataset. The repertoires were released in a freely available public database meant as a resource for research on the immune response to SARS-CoV-2. The material from the prospective study consisted of cDNA or gDNA derived from T cells, B-cell-depleted T cells, or PBMCs. HLA class I and class II types, where available, came from metadata supplied by the sample provider rather than from assay-based typing. Broader findings and caveats from the paper: The amount of clinical and demographic metadata varied by source and participant and was provided uncurated.

V is cut back by 6 bases and J by 4 bases, with 4 bases in the junction unmatched. The CDR3 covers 13 residues, taking in both the cysteine and the phenylalanine. CDR3 DNA only is kept here, 39 bases in frame from base 1. CDR1 and CDR2, looked up from the germline V gene, are MNHEY and SVGAGI. Whole blood was collected in K2EDTA tubes by collaborating institutions according to the institutions' own protocols. For TCRbeta analysis, collaborator samples were shipped as frozen whole blood, as isolated PBMCs, or as DNA extracted from either sample type. TCRbeta CDR3 regions were amplified from genomic DNA using the immunoSEQ Assay, a bias-controlled multiplex PCR. The original pipeline was this. The number of nucleated cells in each sample was estimated from the amplification of reference gene primers within the assay. To quantify the absolute abundance of each unique TCRbeta CDR3 rearrangement, sequence reads were collapsed and filtered. Productive Simpson clonality was computed per sample as the square root of Simpson's diversity index over productive rearrangements. Not all clones reach the TCRdb copy of this immuneACCESS table, which keeps in-frame sequences only. Checked studies attribute under half of the gap to unresolved V genes and leave the rest unexplained. V and J calls and clone size follow that table, whereas D and trimming were derived from the DNA. Present in this sample are some 180,000 clones, 80% of which were seen just once. The ten most abundant clones make up about 7% of the sample.

As to this clone: Its specific antigen is unknown. No quality values exist for individual bases; no much larger clone is one base distant.

The material sequenced was peripheral blood. The V and J segments used are TRBV6-5 and TRBJ1-1, with TRBD1 matching 8 junction bases. This receptor was taken from a man aged 60 to 69 with acute or convalescent COVID-19. The CDR3 protein: CASRPGQGTEAFF. The DNA is TGTGCCAGCAGGCCCGGACAGGGCACTGAAGCTTTCTTT.